This TCR beta chain was sequenced in a study of Ad26.COV2.S vaccination and SARS-CoV-2 variants. General study results and limits: TCR breadth and depth estimates may have understated total T cell responses.

Germline V gene sequence: CDR1 MNHEY, CDR2 SMNVEV (reference sequence). Trimming removed 5 bases from V and 2 bases from J, with 16 bases in between. The CDR3 contains 16 residues. Generated by immunoSEQ multiplex PCR, the TCRdb table keeps only in-frame clones and is missing some. The sample holds 200,000 to 300,000 clones, around 90% seen once. As concerns this clone: The antigen remains unidentified.

Treatment of the sample: around 19 received Ad26.COV2.S at low or high dose, single or two shots; roughly 5 received placebo; per-sample allocation not given. Vaccine and placebo recipients were sampled on day 63 after the first injection. The clonotype was recovered from a person aged 18-65 years who received the Ad26.COV2.S COVID-19 vaccine or a placebo. The chain employs TRBV27 and TRBJ1-5, with a tentative D call TRBD1 (5 bases). This sample comprised peripheral blood, obtained in a trial of Ad26.COV2.S vaccine versus placebo. CDR3 residues: CASSPAGHYGNQPQHF. The CDR3 nucleotides read TGTGCCAGCAGTCCGGCGGGGCACTATGGCAATCAGCCCCAGCATTTT.